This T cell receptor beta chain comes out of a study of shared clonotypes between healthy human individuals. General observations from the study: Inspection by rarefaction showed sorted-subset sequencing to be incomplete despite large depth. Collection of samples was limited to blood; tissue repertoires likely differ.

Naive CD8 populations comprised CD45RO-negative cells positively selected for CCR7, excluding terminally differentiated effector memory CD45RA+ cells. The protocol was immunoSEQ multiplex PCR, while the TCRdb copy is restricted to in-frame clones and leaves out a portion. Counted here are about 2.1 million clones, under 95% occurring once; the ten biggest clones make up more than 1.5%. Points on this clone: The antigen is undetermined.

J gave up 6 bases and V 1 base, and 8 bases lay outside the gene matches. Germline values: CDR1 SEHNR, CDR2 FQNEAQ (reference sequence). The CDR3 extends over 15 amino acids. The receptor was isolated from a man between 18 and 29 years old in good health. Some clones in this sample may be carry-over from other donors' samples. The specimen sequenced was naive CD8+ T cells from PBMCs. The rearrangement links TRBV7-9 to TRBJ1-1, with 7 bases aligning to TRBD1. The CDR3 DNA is TGTGCCAGCAGCTTAGGGGAACAGGGGAGGTCTGAAGCTTTCTTT. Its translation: CASSLGEQGRSEAFF.